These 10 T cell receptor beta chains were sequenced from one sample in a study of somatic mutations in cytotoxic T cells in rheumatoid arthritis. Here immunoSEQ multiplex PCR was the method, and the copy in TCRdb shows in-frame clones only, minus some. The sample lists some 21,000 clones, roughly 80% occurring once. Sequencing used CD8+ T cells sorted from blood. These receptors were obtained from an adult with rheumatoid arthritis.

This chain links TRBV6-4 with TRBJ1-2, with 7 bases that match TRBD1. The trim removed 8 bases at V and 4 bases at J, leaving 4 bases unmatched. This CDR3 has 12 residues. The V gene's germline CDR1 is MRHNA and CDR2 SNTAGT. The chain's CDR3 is CASPGQIYGYTF. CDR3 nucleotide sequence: TGTGCCAGCCCGGGACAGATCTATGGCTACACCTTC.

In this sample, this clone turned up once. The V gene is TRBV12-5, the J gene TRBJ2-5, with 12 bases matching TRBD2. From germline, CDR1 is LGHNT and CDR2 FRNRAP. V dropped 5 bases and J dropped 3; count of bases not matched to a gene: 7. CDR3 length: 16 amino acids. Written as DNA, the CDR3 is TGTGCTAGTGGTCTAACCCCTAGCGGGGGGGAAGAGACCCAGTACTTC. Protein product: CASGLTPSGGEETQYF.

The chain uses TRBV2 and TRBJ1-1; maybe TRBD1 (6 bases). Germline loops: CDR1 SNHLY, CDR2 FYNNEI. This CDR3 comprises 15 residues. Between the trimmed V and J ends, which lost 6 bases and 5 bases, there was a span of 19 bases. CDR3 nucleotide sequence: TGTGCCAGCAGAGCATTAGGGGGTGGGTGGACTGAAGCTTTCTTT. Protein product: CASRALGGGWTEAFF.

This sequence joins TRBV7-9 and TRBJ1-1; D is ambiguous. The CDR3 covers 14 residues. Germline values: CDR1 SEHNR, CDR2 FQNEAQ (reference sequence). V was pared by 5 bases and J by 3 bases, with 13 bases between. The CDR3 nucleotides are TGTGCCAGCAGCCCAATTGCAGTTTACACTGAAGCTTTCTTT. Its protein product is CASSPIAVYTEAFF.

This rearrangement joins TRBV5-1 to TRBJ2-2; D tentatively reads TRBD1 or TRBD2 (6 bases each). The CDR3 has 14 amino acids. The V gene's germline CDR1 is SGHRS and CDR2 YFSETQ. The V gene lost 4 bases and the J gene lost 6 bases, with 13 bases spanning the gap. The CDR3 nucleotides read TGCGCCAGCAGCCTGAGGGGGGACCCCGGGGAGCTGTTTTTT. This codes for CASSLRGDPGELFF.

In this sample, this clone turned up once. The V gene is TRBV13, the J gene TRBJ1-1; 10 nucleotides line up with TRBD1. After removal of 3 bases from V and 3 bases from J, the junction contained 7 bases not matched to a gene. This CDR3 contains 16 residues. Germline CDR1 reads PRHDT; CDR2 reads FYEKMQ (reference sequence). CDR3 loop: CASSFVAGTGDTEAFF. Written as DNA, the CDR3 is TGTGCCAGCAGCTTTGTGGCCGGGACAGGGGACACTGAAGCTTTCTTT.

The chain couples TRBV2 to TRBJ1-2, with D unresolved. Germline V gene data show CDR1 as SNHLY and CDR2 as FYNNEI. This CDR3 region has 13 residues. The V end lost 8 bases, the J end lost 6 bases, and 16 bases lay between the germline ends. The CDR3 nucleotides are TGTGCCAGCTATAAGAATTTTGGCCATGGCTACACCTTC. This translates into CASYKNFGHGYTF.

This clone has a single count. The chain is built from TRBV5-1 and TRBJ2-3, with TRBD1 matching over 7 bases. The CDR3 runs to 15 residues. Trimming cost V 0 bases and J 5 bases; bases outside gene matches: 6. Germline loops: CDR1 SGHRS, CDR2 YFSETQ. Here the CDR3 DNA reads TGCGCCAGCAGCTTGGTACAGGGGAGAAAAGATACGCAGTATTTT. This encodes CASSLVQGRKDTQYF.

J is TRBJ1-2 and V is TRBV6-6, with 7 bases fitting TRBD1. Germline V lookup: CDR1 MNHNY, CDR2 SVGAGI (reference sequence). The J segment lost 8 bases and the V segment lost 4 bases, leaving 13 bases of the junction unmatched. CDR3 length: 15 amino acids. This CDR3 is CASSFNPDRAWGYTF. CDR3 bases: TGTGCCAGCAGTTTCAACCCCGACAGGGCCTGGGGCTACACCTTC.

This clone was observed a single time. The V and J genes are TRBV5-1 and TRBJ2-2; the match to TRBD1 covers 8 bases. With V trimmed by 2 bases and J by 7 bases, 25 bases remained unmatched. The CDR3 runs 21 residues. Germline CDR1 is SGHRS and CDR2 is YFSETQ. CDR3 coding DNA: TGCGCCAGCAGCTTCATGATCGGGTTACTCCCAGGACAGGGAGGCGACGGGGAGCTGTTTTTT. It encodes CASSFMIGLLPGQGGDGELFF.